The present entry profiles one T cell receptor (beta chain) with its context. Antigen: not known. The CDR3 is made up of 15 amino acids. Germline-derived CDR1 and CDR2 are MGHDK and SYGVNS. J gave up 4 bases and V 3 bases, and 4 bases lay outside the gene matches. Generated by immunoSEQ multiplex PCR, the TCRdb table keeps only in-frame clones and is missing some. Among over 15,000 clones, about 85% were seen once, and the ten largest hold over 30%. The data originate from a study of T cells in narcolepsy. Study results and caveats: Comparing one patient's CSF and blood CD4+ clonotypes highlighted HCRT- and TRIB2-specific autoreactive clonotypes.

The source is a human donor in good health. What was sequenced was memory (CD45RA-) CD4+ T cells from blood. V is TRBV25-1 and J is TRBJ2-2; TRBD1 matches at 8 bases. This chain's CDR3 is CASSDRDRTTGELFF. CDR3 DNA: TGTGCCAGCAGTGATAGGGACAGGACCACCGGGGAGCTGTTTTTT.